This paragraph covers one T cell receptor beta chain sequence. What it recognizes is unknown. These data come from a study of T cells in Graves' hyperthyroidism and ophthalmopathy. The CDR3 spans 14 residues. V gave up 1 base and J gave up 4 bases, with 13 bases separating them. From germline, CDR1 is GTSNPN and CDR2 SVGIG (reference sequence). Researchers took RNA transcripts and amplified the TCR beta CDR3 regions from them. An initial round of RT-PCR targeting the TCR CDR3 relied on the HTBI primer set. TCRdb used MiXCR to reprocess the multiplex PCR reads, holding one entry per CDR3 protein. The repertoire holds about 740,000 distinct CDR3 sequences, 14% seen once, with roughly 10% in the top ten. Findings and caveats of the study: It was a median 6.5 months before onset that the model predicted ophthalmopathy. Expanded thyroid clonotypes (above 0.001) were mostly also found in blood.

Hyperthyroidism, newly diagnosed and lasting under 2 months, affected patients aged 18 to 65. Fresh peripheral blood, around 9.3 ml of it, supplied the PBMCs. The chain couples TRBV30 to TRBJ2-5; D gene uncertain. The sequence derives from a woman aged 18-29 years with Graves' hyperthyroidism. The sample taken for sequencing was blood. The CDR3, as DNA: TGTGCCTGGAGTGGGCAGGTGGGAAGAGAGACCCAGTACTTC. This encodes CAWSGQVGRETQYF.